This TCR beta chain was documented in a study of Ad26.COV2.S vaccination and SARS-CoV-2 variants. Study-wide background: Donor participated within the Ad26.COV2.S arm of the COV1001 trial. Administration of Ad26.COV2.S was intramuscular, either once or twice 56 days apart. Notes on the study in general: It is possible that the TCR breadth and depth analyses underestimated the total T cell responses. Comparability of non-spike TCR breadth was observed across vaccine and placebo recipients.

Details on this clone: Its antigen is not known.

This CDR3 comprises 13 residues. Between the trimmed V and J ends, which lost 0 bases and 8 bases, there was a span of 10 bases. CDR1 SGHAT and CDR2 FQNNGV come from the germline V gene. Method: immunoSEQ multiplex PCR; TCRdb's copy keeps in-frame clones and lacks some. Of about 350,000 clones detected, around 89% appear once; the ten largest clones hold 6.4%. Treatment here: 15 to 20 received Ad26.COV2.S at low or high dose, single or two shots; about 5 received placebo; per-sample allocation not given. Day 63 after the first injection of vaccine or placebo was the sampling time. The source was peripheral blood, collected in a trial of Ad26.COV2.S vaccine versus placebo. V usage is TRBV11-2 and J usage is TRBJ1-2, with D tentatively TRBD1 (6 bases). The TCR comes from a person aged 18-60 years who received the Ad26.COV2.S COVID-19 vaccine or a placebo. CDR3 nucleotides: TGTGCCAGCAGCTTAGAACAGGGTGGCGGCTACACCTTC. Translation gives CASSLEQGGGYTF.